The 25 T cell receptor beta chains below were found in one sample sequenced in a study of identical twins. One entry per CDR3 protein, called by TCRdb with MiXCR from the 5' RACE reads. The sample consists of about 520,000 distinct CDR3 sequences, roughly a fifth of them appearing once. This same sample was also taken into another study, of T cells expressing NK-cell markers.

The specimen was CD4+ T cells sorted from blood. The receptor source for this set is a woman aged 18 to 35 in good health.

The chain has TRBV7-2 and TRBJ1-6; no firm D call. The CDR3 spans 13 residues. Germline CDR1 and CDR2: SGHTA and FQGNSA. Deletions cut 5 bases from V and 10 bases from J, with 12 bases between. The CDR3 reads CASSIAQRSPLHF. The DNA for the CDR3 is TGTGCCAGCAGCATCGCACAGCGATCACCCCTCCACTTT.

The chain is built from TRBV5-1 and TRBJ2-1, with TRBD2 identical over 7 bases. Trimming took 6 bases from V and 2 from J; bases not matched to a gene: 8. The CDR3 is 15 amino acids. CDR1 and CDR2 from the germline V gene are SGHRS and YFSETQ. The CDR3 DNA reads as TGCGCCAGCAACCCCCCCAGCGGGACCTACAATGAGCAGTTCTTC. Translated: CASNPPSGTYNEQFF.

V is TRBV7-9 and J is TRBJ2-3; D perhaps matches TRBD2 (6 bases). Germline V gene lookup returns CDR1 SEHNR and CDR2 FQNEAQ (reference sequence). CDR3 length: 14 residues. V was clipped by 5 bases and J by 4 bases, with 13 bases between them. The CDR3: CASSLVADADTQYF. The CDR3, as DNA: TGTGCCAGCAGCCTCGTAGCGGATGCAGATACGCAGTATTTT. Complete variable domain (other parts from reference TRBV7-9 and TRBJ2-3): DTGVSQNPRHKITKRGQNVTFRCDPISEHNRLYWYRQTLGQGPEFLTYFQNEAQLEKSRLLSDRFSAERPKGSFSTLEIQRTEQGDSAMYLCASSLVADADTQYFGPGTRLTVL.

DNA for the CDR3: TGTGCCAGCAGAACCCGGCGGGAGGCCCCCTACGAGCAGTACTTC. Protein product: CASRTRREAPYEQYF. The V call is TRBV6-1, the J call TRBJ2-7; 8 nucleotides match TRBD2. V lost 6 bases to trimming and J lost 2 bases; unmatched junction nucleotides: 9. This CDR3 has 15 amino acids. Germline V gene data show CDR1 as MNHNS and CDR2 as SASEGT.

This clonotype appeared a few times. This chain connects TRBV2 to TRBJ2-3; TRBD2 matches 10 bases. V lost 6 bases and J lost 4; bases outside the gene matches: 7. Germline loops: CDR1 SNHLY, CDR2 FYNNEI. The CDR3 sequence is 15 residues long. CDR3 DNA sequence: TGTGCCAGCAGCGCTAGCGGGAGAGGGCCAGATACGCAGTATTTT. Translated: CASSASGRGPDTQYF.

This chain links TRBV12-3 or TRBV12-4 with TRBJ1-2, with 9 bases fitting TRBD1. The V and J ends lost 5 bases and 0 bases, in that order; junction bases with no gene match: 4. The CDR3 has 15 amino acids. CDR3 sequence (DNA): TGTGCCAGCAGTCCACAGGGGGCGTCTAACTATGGCTACACCTTC. Amino acids: CASSPQGASNYGYTF.

V is TRBV12-3 or TRBV12-4 and J is TRBJ2-1; 7 bases align to TRBD2. The length of the CDR3 is 15 residues. The V gene end was trimmed by 1 base and the J gene end by 8 bases; junction bases not matched to a gene: 8. CDR3 protein: CASSLGGEGRDEQFF. The CDR3 coding sequence is TGTGCCAGCAGTTTAGGGGGGGAGGGTAGGGATGAGCAGTTCTTC.

The genes are TRBV9 and TRBJ1-1; the D gene is possibly TRBD1 (5 bases). V shed 0 bases and J shed 0 bases, with 9 bases lying between them. Germline assignment: CDR1 SGDLS and CDR2 YYNGEE. This CDR3 contains 15 residues. CDR3 region: CASSVETGLNTEAFF. In DNA form, the CDR3 reads TGTGCCAGCAGCGTAGAAACGGGGCTGAACACTGAAGCTTTCTTT.

This clonotype was found a few times. The rearrangement links TRBV20-1 to TRBJ2-1; D possibly corresponds to TRBD2 (7 bases). V shed 0 bases and J shed 7 bases, with 16 bases lying between them. Germline V gene lookup returns CDR1 DFQATT and CDR2 SNEGSKA (reference sequence). The CDR3 has 15 residues. The CDR3 spells CSARDLGGRWNEQFF. The CDR3 DNA is TGCAGTGCTAGAGATTTGGGGGGGCGGTGGAATGAGCAGTTCTTC.

The chain joins TRBV29-1 to TRBJ2-3, with D maybe TRBD2 (6 bases). There are 15 residues in the CDR3. V was shortened by 6 bases and J by 3 bases, with 19 bases between the two germline ends. Per the germline V gene, CDR1 is SQVTM and CDR2 is ANQGSEA. The CDR3 loop is CSVGGTKSVTDTQYF. DNA of the CDR3: TGCAGCGTGGGGGGTACTAAATCGGTAACAGATACGCAGTATTTT.

The rearrangement joins TRBV20-1 to TRBJ1-4, with D hard to call. The V gene's germline CDR1 is DFQATT and CDR2 SNEGSKA (reference sequence). Trimming stripped 8 bases from V and 3 bases from J, with 7 bases between. This CDR3 region has 11 residues. The CDR3 DNA reads as TGCAGTTCCGGACCTAATGAAAAACTGTTTTTT. Its protein is CSSGPNEKLFF.

This clonotype was seen once. The chain has TRBV2 and TRBJ2-7, with TRBD2 matching 8 bases. This CDR3 comprises 16 residues. Germline CDR1 reads SNHLY; CDR2 reads FYNNEI. Unmatched junction bases numbered 8, after V lost 2 bases and J lost 2 bases. Here the CDR3 reads CASSEFRGRSTYEQYF. CDR3 nucleotide sequence: TGTGCCAGCAGTGAATTCCGCGGGAGGTCCACCTACGAGCAGTACTTC.

In this sample, this clonotype turned up many times. The chain recombines TRBV7-2 with TRBJ1-5, with D unresolved. The CDR3 loop spans 14 amino acids. The germline V gene has CDR1 SGHTA and CDR2 FQGNSA. Trimming left V 2 bases short and J 7 bases short, with 12 bases between. The CDR3: CASSLQFSGQPQHF. The CDR3 DNA reads as TGTGCCAGCAGCTTACAGTTTTCCGGACAGCCCCAGCATTTT.

This clonotype was detected a few times. The rearrangement uses TRBV28 and TRBJ2-2, with 10 bases aligning to TRBD1. Germline lookup yields CDR1 MDHEN and CDR2 SYDVKM. The CDR3 totals 15 residues. Trimming at V came to 5 bases and at J to 4 bases, leaving 4 bases not matched to a gene. CDR3 sequence (DNA): TGTGCCAGCAGTCCGGGACAGGGGCCCACCGGGGAGCTGTTTTTT. Protein: CASSPGQGPTGELFF.

The V gene is TRBV10-3, the J gene TRBJ2-6; D perhaps matches TRBD1 (7 bases). Trimming shortened V by 8 bases and J by 0 bases, and 17 bases separated the two germline ends. The CDR3 length is 17 residues. In germline, CDR1 is ENHRY, CDR2 SYGVKD. The CDR3 loop is CAILGGRGVSGANVLTF. CDR3 nucleotides: TGTGCCATCCTGGGTGGCAGGGGGGTCTCTGGGGCCAACGTCCTGACTTTC.

There are many counts of this clonotype. In nucleotides, the CDR3 is TGTGCCAGCAGCTTTTCACCGGGTCTTACCTACGAGCAGTACTTC. Its protein is CASSFSPGLTYEQYF. The V call is TRBV9, the J call TRBJ2-7; no reliable D call. Trimming removed 4 bases from V and 2 bases from J, with 16 bases in between. The CDR3 has 15 amino acids. Germline-derived CDR1 and CDR2 are SGDLS and YYNGEE.

This clonotype came up a few times. The chain recombines TRBV6-2 or TRBV6-3 with TRBJ2-7; D gene unclear. Looked up from germline, CDR1 is MNHEY and CDR2 is SVGEGT. V was trimmed by 6 bases and J by 3 bases, leaving 6 bases between them. The CDR3 covers 11 residues. CDR3 DNA: TGTGCCAGCAGGACCTACTACGAGCAGTACTTC. Translating gives CASRTYYEQYF.

This clonotype was detected a few times. V usage is TRBV24-1 and J usage is TRBJ2-3, with 8 bases lining up with TRBD1. The germline gives CDR1 KGHDR, CDR2 SFDVKD. Losses at the gene ends were 3 bases for V and 4 bases for J; bases not matched to a gene: 5. The CDR3 totals 15 residues. The CDR3 region is CATSDGQGASDTQYF. For the CDR3, the DNA is TGTGCCACCAGTGATGGGCAGGGGGCCTCAGATACGCAGTATTTT.

This clonotype was detected only a few times. The V call is TRBV3-1, the J call TRBJ2-4; possible D gene TRBD2, 5 bases. This CDR3 is built from 15 residues. V lost 6 bases, J lost 0 bases, and 12 bases lay in between. Germline CDR1 is LGHDT and CDR2 is YNNKEL (reference sequence). CDR3 DNA: TGTGCCAGCAGTCCCCCGGGATTAGCCAAAAACATTCAGTACTTC. This gives the protein CASSPPGLAKNIQYF.

A single count supports this clonotype. The V call is TRBV4-3, the J call TRBJ1-2, with a possible D match to TRBD1 (5 bases). Germline CDR1 LGHNA, CDR2 YSLEER. V lost 0 bases to trimming and J lost 7 bases, with 9 bases between them. CDR3 length: 13 amino acids. CDR3 residues: CASSQDEGVGYTF. The CDR3 DNA follows: TGCGCCAGCAGCCAAGATGAAGGGGTTGGCTACACCTTC.

The chain couples TRBV13 to TRBJ2-2; D remains unclear. V lost 6 bases and J 3 bases, leaving 17 bases between the germline ends. The CDR3 extends over 16 amino acids. Germline V CDR1 and CDR2: PRHDT, FYEKMQ (reference sequence). The CDR3 loop reads CASRRMGFWDTGELFF. Here the CDR3 DNA reads TGTGCCAGCAGGAGGATGGGGTTTTGGGACACCGGGGAGCTGTTTTTT.

This clonotype has more than one count but fewer than ten. The chain uses TRBV5-1 and TRBJ2-3; 10 nucleotides agree with TRBD2. This CDR3 is built from 14 residues. Germline V gene data show CDR1 as SGHRS and CDR2 as YFSETQ. V was clipped by 5 bases and J by 11 bases; unmatched bases: 11. The CDR3 sequence: CASRNSLAGAGQYF. CDR3 sequence (DNA): TGCGCCAGCAGAAATTCTCTAGCGGGAGCTGGGCAGTATTTT. Drawing the rest from reference TRBV5-1 and TRBJ2-3, the complete variable domain is KAGVTQTPRYLIKTRGQQVTLSCSPISGHRSVSWYQQTPGQGLQFLFEYFSETQRNKGNFPGRFSGRQFSNSRSEMNVSTLELGDSALYLCASRNSLAGAGQYFGPGTRLTVL.

The V call is TRBV4-3, the J call TRBJ2-2, with D possibly TRBD2 on 6 matching bases. The CDR3 consists of 17 residues. CDR1 LGHNA and CDR2 YSLEER come from the germline V gene. V lost 0 bases to trimming and J lost 3 bases, with 14 bases between them. This chain's CDR3 is CASSQDRMGGDTGELFF. The CDR3 DNA reads TGCGCCAGCAGCCAAGATCGGATGGGAGGAGACACCGGGGAGCTGTTTTTT.

The J gene is TRBJ2-3, the V gene TRBV11-1; 10 bases are shared with TRBD1. The V and J ends lost 5 bases and 0 bases, in that order; junction bases with no gene match: 11. CDR1 is SGHAT, CDR2 FQDESV, per germline (reference sequence). The CDR3 sequence is 18 residues long. The CDR3 loop reads CASSKSGTGVPSTDTQYF. The DNA for the CDR3 is TGTGCCAGCAGCAAATCCGGGACAGGGGTTCCGAGCACAGATACGCAGTATTTT.

V usage is TRBV6-5 and J usage is TRBJ1-1, with TRBD1 as a possible D gene (5 bases). Deletions cut 2 bases from V and 0 bases from J, with 10 bases between. CDR1 and CDR2 from the germline V gene are MNHEY and SVGAGI. This CDR3 has 15 amino acids. The CDR3 region is CASSYRGPLNTEAFF. The CDR3 DNA reads TGTGCCAGCAGTTACAGGGGACCCTTGAACACTGAAGCTTTCTTT.